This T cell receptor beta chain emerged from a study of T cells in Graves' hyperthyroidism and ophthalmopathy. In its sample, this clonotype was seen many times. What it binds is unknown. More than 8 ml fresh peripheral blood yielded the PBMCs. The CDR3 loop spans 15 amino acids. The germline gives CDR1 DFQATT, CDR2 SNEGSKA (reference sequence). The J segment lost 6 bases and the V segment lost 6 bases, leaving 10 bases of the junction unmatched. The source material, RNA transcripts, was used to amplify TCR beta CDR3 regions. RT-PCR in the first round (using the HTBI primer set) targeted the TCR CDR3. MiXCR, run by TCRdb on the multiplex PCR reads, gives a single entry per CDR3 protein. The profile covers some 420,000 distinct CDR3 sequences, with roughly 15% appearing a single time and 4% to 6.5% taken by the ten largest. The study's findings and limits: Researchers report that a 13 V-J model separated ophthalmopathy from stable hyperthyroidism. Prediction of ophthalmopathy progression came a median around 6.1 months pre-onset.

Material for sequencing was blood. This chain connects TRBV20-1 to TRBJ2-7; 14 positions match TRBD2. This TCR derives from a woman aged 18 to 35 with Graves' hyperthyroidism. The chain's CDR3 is CSAYGGLAGVTEQYF. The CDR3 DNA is TGCAGTGCCTACGGGGGACTAGCGGGAGTAACCGAGCAGTACTTC.